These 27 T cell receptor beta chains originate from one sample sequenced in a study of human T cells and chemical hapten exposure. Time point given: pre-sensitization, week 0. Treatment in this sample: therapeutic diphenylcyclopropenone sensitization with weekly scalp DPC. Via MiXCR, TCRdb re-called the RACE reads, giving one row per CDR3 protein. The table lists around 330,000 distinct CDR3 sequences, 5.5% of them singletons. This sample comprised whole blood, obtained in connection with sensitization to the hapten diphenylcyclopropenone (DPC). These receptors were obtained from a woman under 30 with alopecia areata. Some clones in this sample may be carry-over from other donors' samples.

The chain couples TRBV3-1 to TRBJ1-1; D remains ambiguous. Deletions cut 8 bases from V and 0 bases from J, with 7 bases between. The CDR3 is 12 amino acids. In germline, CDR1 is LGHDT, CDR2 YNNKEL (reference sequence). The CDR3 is CASDGMNTEAFF. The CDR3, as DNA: TGTGCCAGCGACGGTATGAACACTGAAGCTTTCTTT. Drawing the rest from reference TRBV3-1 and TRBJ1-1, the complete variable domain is DTAVSQTPKYLVTQMGNDKSIKCEQNLGHDTMYWYKQDSKKFLKIMFSYNNKELIINETVPNRFSPKSPDKAHLNLHINSLELGDSAVYFCASDGMNTEAFFGQGTRLTVV.

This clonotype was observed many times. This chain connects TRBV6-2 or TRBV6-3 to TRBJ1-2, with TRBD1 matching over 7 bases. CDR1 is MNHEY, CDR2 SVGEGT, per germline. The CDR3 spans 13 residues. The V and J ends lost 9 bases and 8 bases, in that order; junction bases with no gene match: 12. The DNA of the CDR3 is TGTGCCAGTGATTCCCAACAGGGGACCGGCTACACCTTC. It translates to CASDSQQGTGYTF.

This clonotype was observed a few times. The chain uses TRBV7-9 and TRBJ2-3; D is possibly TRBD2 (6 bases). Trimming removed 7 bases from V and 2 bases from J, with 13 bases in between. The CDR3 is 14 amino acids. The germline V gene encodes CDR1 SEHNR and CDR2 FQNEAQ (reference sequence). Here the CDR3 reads CASIGGATTDTQYF. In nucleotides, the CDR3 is TGTGCCAGCATAGGCGGGGCCACCACAGATACGCAGTATTTT.

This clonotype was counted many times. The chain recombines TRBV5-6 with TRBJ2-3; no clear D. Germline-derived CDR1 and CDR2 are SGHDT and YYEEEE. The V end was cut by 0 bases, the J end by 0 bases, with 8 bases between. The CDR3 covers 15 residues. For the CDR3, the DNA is TGTGCCAGCAGCTTGGTCTTGGGGAGCACAGATACGCAGTATTTT. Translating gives CASSLVLGSTDTQYF.

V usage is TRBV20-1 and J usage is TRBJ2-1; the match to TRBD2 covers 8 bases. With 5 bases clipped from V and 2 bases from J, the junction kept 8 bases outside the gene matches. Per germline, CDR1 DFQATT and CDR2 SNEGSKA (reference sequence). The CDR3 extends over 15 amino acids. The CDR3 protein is CSAGAEAGAYNEQFF. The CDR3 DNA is TGCAGTGCTGGGGCGGAAGCGGGGGCCTACAATGAGCAGTTCTTC.

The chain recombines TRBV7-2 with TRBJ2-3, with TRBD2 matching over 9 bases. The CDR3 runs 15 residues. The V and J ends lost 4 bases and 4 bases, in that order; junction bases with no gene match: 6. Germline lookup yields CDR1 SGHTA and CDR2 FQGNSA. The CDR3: CASSSSAGGADTQYF. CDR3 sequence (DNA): TGTGCCAGCAGCTCCTCAGCGGGGGGTGCAGATACGCAGTATTTT.

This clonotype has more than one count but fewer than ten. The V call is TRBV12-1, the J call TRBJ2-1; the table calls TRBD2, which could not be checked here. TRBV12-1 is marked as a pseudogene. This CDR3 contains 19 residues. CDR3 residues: CASSFAREERGTYYNEQFF. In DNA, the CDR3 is TGTGCCAGCAGCTTTGCGCGGGAGGAGCGGGGGACCTACTACAATGAGCAGTTCTTC.

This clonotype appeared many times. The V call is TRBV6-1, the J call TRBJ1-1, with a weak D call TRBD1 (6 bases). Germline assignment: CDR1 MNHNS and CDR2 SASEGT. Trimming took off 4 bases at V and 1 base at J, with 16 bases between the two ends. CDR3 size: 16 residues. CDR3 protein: CASSGNRALWNTEAFF. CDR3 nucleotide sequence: TGTGCCAGCAGTGGTAACAGGGCTTTATGGAACACTGAAGCTTTCTTT.

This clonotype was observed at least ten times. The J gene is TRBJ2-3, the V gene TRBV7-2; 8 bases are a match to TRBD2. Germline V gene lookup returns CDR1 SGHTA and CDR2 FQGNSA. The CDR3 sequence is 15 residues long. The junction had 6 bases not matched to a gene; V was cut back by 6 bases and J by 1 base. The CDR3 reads CASRRAGAGTDTQYF. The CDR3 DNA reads TGTGCCAGCAGGCGAGCGGGGGCCGGCACAGATACGCAGTATTTT.

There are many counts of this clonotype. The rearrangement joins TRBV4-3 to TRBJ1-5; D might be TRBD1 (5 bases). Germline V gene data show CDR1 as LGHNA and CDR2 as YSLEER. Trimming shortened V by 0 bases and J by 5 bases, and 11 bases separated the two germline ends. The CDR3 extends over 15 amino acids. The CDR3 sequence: CASSQEAAGYQPQHF. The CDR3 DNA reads TGCGCCAGCAGCCAAGAAGCGGCAGGGTATCAGCCCCAGCATTTT.

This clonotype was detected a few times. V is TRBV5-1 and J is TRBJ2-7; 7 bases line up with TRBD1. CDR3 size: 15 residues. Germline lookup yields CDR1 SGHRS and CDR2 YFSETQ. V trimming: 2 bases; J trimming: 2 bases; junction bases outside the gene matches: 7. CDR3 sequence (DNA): TGCGCCAGCAGCTTCGAGAGGGGGCCCACCTACGAGCAGTACTTC. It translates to CASSFERGPTYEQYF.

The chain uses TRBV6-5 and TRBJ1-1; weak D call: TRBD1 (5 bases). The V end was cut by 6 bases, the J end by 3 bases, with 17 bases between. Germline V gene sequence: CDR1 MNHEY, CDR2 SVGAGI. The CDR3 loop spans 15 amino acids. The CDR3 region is CASSRGGVVYTEAFF. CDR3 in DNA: TGTGCCAGCAGCCGCGGAGGGGTTGTTTACACTGAAGCTTTCTTT.

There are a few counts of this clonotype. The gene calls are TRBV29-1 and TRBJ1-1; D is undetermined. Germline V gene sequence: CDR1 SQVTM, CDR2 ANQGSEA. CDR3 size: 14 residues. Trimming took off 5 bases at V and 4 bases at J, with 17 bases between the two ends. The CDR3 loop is CSVLSPATATEAFF. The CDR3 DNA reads TGCAGCGTTCTCTCCCCCGCTACTGCCACTGAAGCTTTCTTT.

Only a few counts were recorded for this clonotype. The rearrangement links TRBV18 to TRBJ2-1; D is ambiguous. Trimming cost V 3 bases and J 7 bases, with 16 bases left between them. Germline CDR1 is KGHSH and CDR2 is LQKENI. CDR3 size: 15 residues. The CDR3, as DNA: TGTGCCAGCTCACCCGAAGTTTCCTTAGGGAATGAGCAGTTCTTC. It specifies CASSPEVSLGNEQFF.

The CDR3 DNA reads as TGTGCCAGCAGCTCCCAGCGGGGGGTCTACGAGCAGTACTTC. Protein sequence: CASSSQRGVYEQYF. The V call is TRBV13, the J call TRBJ2-7; TRBD2 matches 9 bases. Trimming removed 4 bases from V and 3 bases from J; junction bases left unmatched: 4. CDR3 length: 14 amino acids. Germline V lookup: CDR1 PRHDT, CDR2 FYEKMQ (reference sequence).

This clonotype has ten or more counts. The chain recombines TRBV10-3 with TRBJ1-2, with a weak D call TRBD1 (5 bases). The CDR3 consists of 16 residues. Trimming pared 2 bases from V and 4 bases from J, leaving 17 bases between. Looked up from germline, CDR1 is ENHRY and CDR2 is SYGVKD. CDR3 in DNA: TGTGCCATCAGTGAGAGCCCCAGGGATGGGTTCTATGGCTACACCTTC. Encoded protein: CAISESPRDGFYGYTF.

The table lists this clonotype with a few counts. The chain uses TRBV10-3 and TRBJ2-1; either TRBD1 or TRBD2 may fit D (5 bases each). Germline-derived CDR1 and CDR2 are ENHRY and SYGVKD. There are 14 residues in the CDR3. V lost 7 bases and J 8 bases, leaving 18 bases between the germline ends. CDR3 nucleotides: TGTGCCATCAACCCCGGGACGACGCGGGATGAGCAGTTCTTC. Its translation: CAINPGTTRDEQFF.

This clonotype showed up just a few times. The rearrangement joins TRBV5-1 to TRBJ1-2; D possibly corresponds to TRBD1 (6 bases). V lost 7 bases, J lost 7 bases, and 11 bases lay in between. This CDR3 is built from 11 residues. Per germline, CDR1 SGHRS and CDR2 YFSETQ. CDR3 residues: CASRFRGGYTF. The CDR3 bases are TGCGCCAGCCGGTTCAGGGGTGGCTACACCTTC.

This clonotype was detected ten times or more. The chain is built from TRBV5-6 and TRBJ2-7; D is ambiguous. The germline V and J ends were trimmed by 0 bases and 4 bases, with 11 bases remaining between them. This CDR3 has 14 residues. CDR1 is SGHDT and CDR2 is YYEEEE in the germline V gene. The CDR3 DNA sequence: TGTGCCAGCAGCTTGGCCCCCACGAAATACGAGCAGTACTTC. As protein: CASSLAPTKYEQYF.

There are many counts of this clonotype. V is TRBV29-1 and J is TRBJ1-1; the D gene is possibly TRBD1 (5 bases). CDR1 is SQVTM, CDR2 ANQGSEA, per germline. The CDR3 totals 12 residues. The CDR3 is CSTREMNTEAFF. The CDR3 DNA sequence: TGCAGTACCAGGGAAATGAACACTGAAGCTTTCTTT.

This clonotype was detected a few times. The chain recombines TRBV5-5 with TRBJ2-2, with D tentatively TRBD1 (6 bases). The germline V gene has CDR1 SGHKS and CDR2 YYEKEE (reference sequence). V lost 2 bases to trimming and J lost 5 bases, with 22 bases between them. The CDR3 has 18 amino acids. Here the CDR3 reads CASSFVPLGARVTGELFF. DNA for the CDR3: TGTGCCAGCAGCTTTGTTCCTTTGGGGGCGCGTGTGACCGGGGAGCTGTTTTTT.

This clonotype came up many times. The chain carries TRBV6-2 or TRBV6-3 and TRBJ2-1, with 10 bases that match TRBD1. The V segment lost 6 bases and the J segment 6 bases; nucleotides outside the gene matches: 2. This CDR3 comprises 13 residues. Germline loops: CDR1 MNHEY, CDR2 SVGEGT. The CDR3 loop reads CASSRTGGNEQFF. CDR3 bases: TGTGCCAGCAGCCGGACAGGGGGCAATGAGCAGTTCTTC.

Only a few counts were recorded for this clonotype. The CDR3 region has the DNA TGCGCCAGCAGCCAAAGGGACACTGAAGCTTTCTTT. Translation: CASSQRDTEAFF. The chain is built from TRBV4-3 and TRBJ1-1; D unresolved. The V end was cut by 2 bases, the J end by 3 bases, with 4 bases between. Germline assignment: CDR1 LGHNA and CDR2 YSLEER. The CDR3 loop spans 12 amino acids.

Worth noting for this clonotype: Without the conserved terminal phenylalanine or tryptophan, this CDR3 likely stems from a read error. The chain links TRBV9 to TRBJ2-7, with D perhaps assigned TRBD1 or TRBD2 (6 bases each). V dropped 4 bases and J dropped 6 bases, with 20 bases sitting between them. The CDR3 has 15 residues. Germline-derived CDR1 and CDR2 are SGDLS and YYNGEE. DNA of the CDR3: TGTGCCAGCAGCCGGGGGCTAGCAGAGTACGGCGAGCAGTACTTA. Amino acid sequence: CASSRGLAEYGEQYL.

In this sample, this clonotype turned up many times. CDR3 DNA sequence: TGTGCCAGCAGCCTAACACCCTGGAATGAGCAGTTCTTC. As protein: CASSLTPWNEQFF. The genes are TRBV7-9 and TRBJ2-1; no clear D. The CDR3 length is 13 residues. CDR1 and CDR2 (germline): SEHNR, FQNEAQ (reference sequence). Between the trimmed V and J ends, which lost 5 bases and 7 bases, there was a span of 12 bases.

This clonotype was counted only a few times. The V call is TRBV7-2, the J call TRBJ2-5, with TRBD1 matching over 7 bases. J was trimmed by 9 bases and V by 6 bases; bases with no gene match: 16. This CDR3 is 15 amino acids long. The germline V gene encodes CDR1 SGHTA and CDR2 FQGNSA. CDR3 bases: TGTGCCAGCAGTGAATATGGGACAGAGAAGAGACCCCAGTACTTC. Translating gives CASSEYGTEKRPQYF.

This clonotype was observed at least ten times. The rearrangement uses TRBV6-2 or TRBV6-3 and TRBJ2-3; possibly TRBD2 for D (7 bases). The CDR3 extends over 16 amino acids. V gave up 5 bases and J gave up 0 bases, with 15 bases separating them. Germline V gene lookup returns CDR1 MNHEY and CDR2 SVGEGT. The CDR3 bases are TGTGCCAGCAGTCCCGGACGGGGGGCCAGCACAGATACGCAGTATTTT. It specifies CASSPGRGASTDTQYF.